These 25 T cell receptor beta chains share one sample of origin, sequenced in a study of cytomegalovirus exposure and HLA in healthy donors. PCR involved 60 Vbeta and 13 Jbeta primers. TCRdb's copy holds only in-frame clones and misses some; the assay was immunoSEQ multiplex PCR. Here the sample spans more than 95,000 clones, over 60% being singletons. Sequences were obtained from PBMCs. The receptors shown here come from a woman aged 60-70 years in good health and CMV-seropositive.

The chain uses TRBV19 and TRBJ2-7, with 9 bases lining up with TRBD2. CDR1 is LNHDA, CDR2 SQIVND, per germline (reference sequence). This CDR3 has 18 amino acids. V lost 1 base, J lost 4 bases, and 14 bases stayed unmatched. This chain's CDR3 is CASSIAASGGLASYEQYF. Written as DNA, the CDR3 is TGTGCCAGTAGTATAGCAGCCAGCGGAGGACTAGCGTCGTACGAGCAGTACTTC.

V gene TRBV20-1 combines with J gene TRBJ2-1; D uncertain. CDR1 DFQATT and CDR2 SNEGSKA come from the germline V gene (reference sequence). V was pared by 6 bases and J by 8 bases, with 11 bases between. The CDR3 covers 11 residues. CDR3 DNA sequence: TGCAGTGCATTCTACAGTGATGAGCAGTTCTTC. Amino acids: CSAFYSDEQFF.

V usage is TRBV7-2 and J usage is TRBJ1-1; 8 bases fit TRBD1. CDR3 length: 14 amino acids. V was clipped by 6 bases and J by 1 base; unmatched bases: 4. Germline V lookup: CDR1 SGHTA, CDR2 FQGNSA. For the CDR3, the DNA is TGTGCCAGCAGGCCCACAGGGGGGAACACTGAAGCTTTCTTT. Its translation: CASRPTGGNTEAFF.

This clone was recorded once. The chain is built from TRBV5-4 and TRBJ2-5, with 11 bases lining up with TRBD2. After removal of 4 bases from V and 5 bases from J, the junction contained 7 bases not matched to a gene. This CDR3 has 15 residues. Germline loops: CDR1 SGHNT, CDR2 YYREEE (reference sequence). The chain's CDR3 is CASSIAGGRGETQYF. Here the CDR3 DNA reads TGTGCCAGCAGCATAGCGGGGGGGCGGGGTGAGACCCAGTACTTC.

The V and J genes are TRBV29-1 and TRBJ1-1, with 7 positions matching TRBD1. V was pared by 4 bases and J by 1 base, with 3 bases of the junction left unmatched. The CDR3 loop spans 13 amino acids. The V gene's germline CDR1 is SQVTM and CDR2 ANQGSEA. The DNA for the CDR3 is TGCAGCGTTGGAGGGGGCCCGAACACTGAAGCTTTCTTT. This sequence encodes CSVGGGPNTEAFF.

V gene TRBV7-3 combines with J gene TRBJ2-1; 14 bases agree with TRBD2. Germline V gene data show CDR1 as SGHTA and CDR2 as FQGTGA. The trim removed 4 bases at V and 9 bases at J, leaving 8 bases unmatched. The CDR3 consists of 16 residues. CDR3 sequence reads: CASSSRGTSGSGEQFF. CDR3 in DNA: TGTGCCAGCAGCTCCCGAGGGACTAGCGGGAGTGGTGAGCAGTTCTTC.

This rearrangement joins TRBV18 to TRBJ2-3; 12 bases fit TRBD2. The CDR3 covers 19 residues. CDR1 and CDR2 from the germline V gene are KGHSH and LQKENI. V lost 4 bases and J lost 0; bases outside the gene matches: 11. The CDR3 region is CASSHRLAGAGSSTDTQYF. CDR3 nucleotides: TGTGCCAGCTCACACAGACTAGCGGGGGCCGGATCTAGCACAGATACGCAGTATTTT.

Written as DNA, the CDR3 is TGTGCCAGCAGTTATAGCGGGACGCCCGGTGAGCAGTTCTTC. Protein sequence: CASSYSGTPGEQFF. V and J are TRBV6-5 and TRBJ2-1; 8 bases map to TRBD2. Per germline, CDR1 MNHEY and CDR2 SVGAGI. With V trimmed by 3 bases and J by 9 bases, 7 bases remained unmatched. The CDR3 has 14 amino acids.

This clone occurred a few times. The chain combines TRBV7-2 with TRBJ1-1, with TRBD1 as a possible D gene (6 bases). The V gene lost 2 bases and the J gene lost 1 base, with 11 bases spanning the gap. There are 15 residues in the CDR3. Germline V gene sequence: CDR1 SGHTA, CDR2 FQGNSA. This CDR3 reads CASSLQGGGNTEAFF. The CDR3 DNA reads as TGTGCCAGCAGCTTACAGGGAGGGGGGAACACTGAAGCTTTCTTT.

DNA of the CDR3: TGCGCCAGCAGCCAAGATTTGCAGGGCCCCGAGCAGTACTTC. Translation gives CASSQDLQGPEQYF. V gene TRBV4-3 combines with J gene TRBJ2-7, with a weak D call TRBD1 (5 bases). Per germline, CDR1 LGHNA and CDR2 YSLEER. The CDR3 consists of 14 residues. Trimming took 0 bases from V and 6 from J, leaving 12 bases between them.

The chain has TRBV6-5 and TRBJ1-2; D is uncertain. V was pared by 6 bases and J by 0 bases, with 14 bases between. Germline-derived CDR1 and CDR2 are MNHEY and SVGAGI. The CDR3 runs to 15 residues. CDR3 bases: TGTGCCAGCAGCCCCCGACATAAGGCTAACTATGGCTACACCTTC. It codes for CASSPRHKANYGYTF.

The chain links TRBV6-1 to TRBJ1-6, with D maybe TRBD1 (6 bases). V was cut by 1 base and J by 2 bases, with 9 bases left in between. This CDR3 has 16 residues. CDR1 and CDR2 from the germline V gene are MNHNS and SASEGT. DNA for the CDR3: TGTGCCAGCAGTGAAGGGCCAGGGGCCTATAATTCACCCCTCCACTTT. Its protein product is CASSEGPGAYNSPLHF.

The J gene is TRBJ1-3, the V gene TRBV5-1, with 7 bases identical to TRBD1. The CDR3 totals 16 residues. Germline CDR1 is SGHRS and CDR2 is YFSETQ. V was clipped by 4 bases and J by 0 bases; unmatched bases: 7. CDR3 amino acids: CASSPGDSYSGNTIYF. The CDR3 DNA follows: TGCGCCAGCAGCCCAGGGGACAGCTACTCTGGAAACACCATATATTTT.

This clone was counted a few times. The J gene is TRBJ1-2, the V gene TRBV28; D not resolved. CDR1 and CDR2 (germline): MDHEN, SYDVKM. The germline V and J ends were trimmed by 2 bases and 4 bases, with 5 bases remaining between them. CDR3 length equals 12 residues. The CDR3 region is CASSLTAYGYTF. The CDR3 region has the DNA TGTGCCAGCAGTTTAACAGCCTATGGCTACACCTTC.

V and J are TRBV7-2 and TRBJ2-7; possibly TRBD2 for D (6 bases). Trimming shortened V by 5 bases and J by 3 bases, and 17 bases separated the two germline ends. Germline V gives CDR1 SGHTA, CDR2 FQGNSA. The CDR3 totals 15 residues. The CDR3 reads CASSGSSVSSYEQYF. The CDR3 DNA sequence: TGTGCCAGCAGCGGGTCTAGCGTTAGTAGCTACGAGCAGTACTTC.

CDR3 nucleotide sequence: TGTGCCATCAGTGTAAGACAGACAGCTAACTATGGCTACACCTTC. It yields the protein CAISVRQTANYGYTF. The chain uses TRBV10-3 and TRBJ1-2; possible D gene TRBD1, 5 bases. CDR1 and CDR2 (germline): ENHRY, SYGVKD. Between the trimmed V and J ends, which lost 4 bases and 0 bases, there was a span of 12 bases. This CDR3 region has 15 residues.

The CDR3 spells CASSLGTSGRGRKGQYF. CDR3 sequence (DNA): TGTGCCAGCAGCTTAGGGACTAGCGGGAGGGGACGTAAGGGGCAGTACTTC. This rearrangement joins TRBV7-8 to TRBJ2-7; the match to TRBD2 covers 15 bases. The CDR3 has 17 residues. The germline V gene has CDR1 SGHVS and CDR2 FQNEAQ. The trim removed 1 base at V and 9 bases at J, leaving 10 bases unmatched.

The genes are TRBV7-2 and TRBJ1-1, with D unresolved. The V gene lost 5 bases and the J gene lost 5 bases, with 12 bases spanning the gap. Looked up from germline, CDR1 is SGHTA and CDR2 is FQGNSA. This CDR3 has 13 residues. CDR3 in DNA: TGTGCCAGCAGCCCACCGCCCCTAACTGAAGCTTTCTTT. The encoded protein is CASSPPPLTEAFF.

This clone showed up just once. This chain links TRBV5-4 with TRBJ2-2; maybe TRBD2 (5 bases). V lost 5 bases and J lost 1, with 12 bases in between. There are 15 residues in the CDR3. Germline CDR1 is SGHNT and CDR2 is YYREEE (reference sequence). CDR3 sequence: CASRPGSMNTGELFF. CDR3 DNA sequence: TGTGCCAGCAGACCGGGATCGATGAACACCGGGGAGCTGTTTTTT.

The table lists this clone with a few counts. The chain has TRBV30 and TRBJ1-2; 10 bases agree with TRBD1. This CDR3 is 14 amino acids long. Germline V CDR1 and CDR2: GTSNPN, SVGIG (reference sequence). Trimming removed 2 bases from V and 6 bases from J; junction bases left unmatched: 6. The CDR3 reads CAWSPPGTGDGYTF. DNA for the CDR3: TGTGCCTGGAGTCCGCCGGGGACAGGGGATGGCTACACCTTC.

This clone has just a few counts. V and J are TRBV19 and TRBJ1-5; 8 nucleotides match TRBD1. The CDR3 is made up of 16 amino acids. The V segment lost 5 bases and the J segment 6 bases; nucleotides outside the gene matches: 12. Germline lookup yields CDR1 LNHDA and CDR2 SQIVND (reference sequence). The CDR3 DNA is TGTGCCAGTAGTTATGCCGGGACAGGTTCAGGTCAGCCCCAGCATTTT. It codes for CASSYAGTGSGQPQHF.

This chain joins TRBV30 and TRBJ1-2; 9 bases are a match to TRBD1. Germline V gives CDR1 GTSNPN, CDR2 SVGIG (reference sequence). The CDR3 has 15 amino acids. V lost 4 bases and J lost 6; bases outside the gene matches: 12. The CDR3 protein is CAWNFGTGTRNGYTF. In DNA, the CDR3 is TGTGCCTGGAACTTCGGGACAGGGACGAGAAATGGCTACACCTTC.

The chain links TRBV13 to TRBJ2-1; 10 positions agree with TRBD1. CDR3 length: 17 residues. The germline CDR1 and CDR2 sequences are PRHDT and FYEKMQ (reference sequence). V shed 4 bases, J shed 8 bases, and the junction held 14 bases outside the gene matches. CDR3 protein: CASSYGTGARSVDEQFF. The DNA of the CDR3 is TGTGCCAGCAGCTACGGGACAGGGGCGCGGAGTGTCGATGAGCAGTTCTTC. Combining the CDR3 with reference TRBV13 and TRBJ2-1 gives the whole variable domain AAGVIQSPRHLIKEKRETATLKCYPIPRHDTVYWYQQGPGQDPQFLISFYEKMQSDKGSIPDRFSAQQFSDYHSELNMSSLELGDSALYFCASSYGTGARSVDEQFFGPGTRLTVL.

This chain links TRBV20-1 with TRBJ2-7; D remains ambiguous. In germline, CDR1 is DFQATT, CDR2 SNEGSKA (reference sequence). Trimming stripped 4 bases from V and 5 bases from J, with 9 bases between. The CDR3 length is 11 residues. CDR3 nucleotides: TGCAGTGCTACTCCAGACAACGAGCAGTACTTC. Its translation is CSATPDNEQYF.

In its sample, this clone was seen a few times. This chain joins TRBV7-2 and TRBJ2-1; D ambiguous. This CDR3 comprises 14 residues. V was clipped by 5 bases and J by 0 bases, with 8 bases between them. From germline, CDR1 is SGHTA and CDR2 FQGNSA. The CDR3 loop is CASSPQNSYNEQFF. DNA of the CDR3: TGTGCCAGCAGCCCACAAAACTCCTACAATGAGCAGTTCTTC.